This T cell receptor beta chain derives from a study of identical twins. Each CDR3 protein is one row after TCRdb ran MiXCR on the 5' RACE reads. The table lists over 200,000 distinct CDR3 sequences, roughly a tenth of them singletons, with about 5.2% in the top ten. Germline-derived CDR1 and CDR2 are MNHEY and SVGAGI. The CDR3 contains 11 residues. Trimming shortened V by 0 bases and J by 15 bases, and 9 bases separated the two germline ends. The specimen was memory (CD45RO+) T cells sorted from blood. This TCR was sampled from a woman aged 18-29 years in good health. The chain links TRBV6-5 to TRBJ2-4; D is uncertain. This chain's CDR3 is CASSYSGRWYF. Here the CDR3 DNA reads TGTGCCAGCAGTTACTCGGGTCGGTGGTACTTC.